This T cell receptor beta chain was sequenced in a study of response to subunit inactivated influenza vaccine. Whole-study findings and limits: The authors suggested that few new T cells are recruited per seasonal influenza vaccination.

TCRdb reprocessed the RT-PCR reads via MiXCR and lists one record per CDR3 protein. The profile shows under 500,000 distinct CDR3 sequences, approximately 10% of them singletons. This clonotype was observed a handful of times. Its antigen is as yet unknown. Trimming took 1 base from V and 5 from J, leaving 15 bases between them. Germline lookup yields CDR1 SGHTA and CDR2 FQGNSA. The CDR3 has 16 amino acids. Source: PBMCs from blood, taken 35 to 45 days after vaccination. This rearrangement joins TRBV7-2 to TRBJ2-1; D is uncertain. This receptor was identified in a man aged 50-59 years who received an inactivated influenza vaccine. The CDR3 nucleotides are TGTGCCAGCAGCTTAGTAGTCAGCAACCCCAACAATGAGCAGTTCTTC. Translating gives CASSLVVSNPNNEQFF.